The T cell receptor (beta chain) described here comes from a study of OX40 agonist ivuxolimab in advanced cancers. Study-level information: Each patient was given ivuxolimab into a vein every 2 weeks, at 0.01 to 10 mg/kg.

Sequencing was performed with immunoSEQ multiplex PCR; in TCRdb, only in-frame clones are kept and a portion is missing. The sample records some 60,000 clones, roughly 90% being singletons. There are 14 residues in the CDR3. The V segment lost 5 bases and the J segment 3 bases; nucleotides outside the gene matches: 6. In germline, CDR1 is SGHVS, CDR2 FNYEAQ. This chain links TRBV7-6 with TRBJ2-7; 8 bases are a match to TRBD2. Sequences were derived from CD4+ or CD8+ T cells sorted from blood, sampled in a trial of the OX40 agonist ivuxolimab. The receptor's source is an adult with an advanced solid tumor such as melanoma, head and neck, liver or kidney cancer. CDR3: CASSGGLGDYEQYF. The DNA for the CDR3 is TGTGCCAGCAGCGGGGGACTAGGGGACTACGAGCAGTACTTC.